The present T cell receptor (beta chain) was sequenced within a study of PD-L1 blockade in urothelial cancer. As for the study in general: Enrolled patients had been treated previously with 0 to 3 chemotherapy regimens.

The time point here: peripheral blood 6 weeks after treatment start. Disease in patients was locally advanced or metastatic urothelial carcinoma. Each patient gave between 1 and 8 samples, pretreatment and on-treatment. The CDR3 length is 15 residues. Per germline, CDR1 MDHEN and CDR2 SYDVKM. The V segment lost 5 bases and the J segment 6 bases; nucleotides outside the gene matches: 6. Measured with immunoSEQ multiplex PCR; TCRdb has only the in-frame clones, and not every one. The sample contains under 50,000 clones, roughly 90% of which appear only once. This sequence originates from a man aged 60 to 75 with urothelial cancer. The source material was PBMCs, sampled around atezolizumab (anti-PD-L1) treatment. The V and J genes are TRBV28 and TRBJ2-1; TRBD1 agrees at 11 bases. The CDR3 DNA reads as TGTGCCAGCAGTCGTACGGGACAGGGGGTCAATGAGCAGTTCTTC. It is translated as CASSRTGQGVNEQFF.